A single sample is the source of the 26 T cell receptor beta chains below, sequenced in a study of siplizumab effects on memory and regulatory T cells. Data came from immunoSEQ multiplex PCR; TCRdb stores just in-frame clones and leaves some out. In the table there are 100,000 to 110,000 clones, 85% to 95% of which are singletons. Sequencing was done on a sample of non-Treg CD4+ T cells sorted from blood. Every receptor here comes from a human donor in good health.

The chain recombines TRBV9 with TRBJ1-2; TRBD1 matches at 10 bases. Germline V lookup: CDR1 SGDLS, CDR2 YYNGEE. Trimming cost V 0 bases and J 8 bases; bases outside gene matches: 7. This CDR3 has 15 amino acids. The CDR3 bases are TGTGCCAGCAGCGTAGGTTTGGGGACAGGGGAAGGCTACACCTTC. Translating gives CASSVGLGTGEGYTF.

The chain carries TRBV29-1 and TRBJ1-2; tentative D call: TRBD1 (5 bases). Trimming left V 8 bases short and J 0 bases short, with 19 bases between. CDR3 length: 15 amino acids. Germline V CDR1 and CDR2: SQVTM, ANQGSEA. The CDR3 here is CSPSYRQTTNYGYTF. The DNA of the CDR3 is TGCAGCCCCTCCTACCGACAGACCACTAACTATGGCTACACCTTC.

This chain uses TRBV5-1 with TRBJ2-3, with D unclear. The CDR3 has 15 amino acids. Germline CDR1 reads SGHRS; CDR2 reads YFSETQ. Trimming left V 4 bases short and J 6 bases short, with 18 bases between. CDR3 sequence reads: CASSPQTSIIDTQYF. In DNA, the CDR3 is TGCGCCAGCAGCCCCCAGACCAGCATCATCGATACGCAGTATTTT.

The CDR3 sequence: CASSTSGSSYNEQFF. The CDR3 DNA is TGCGCCAGCAGCACCAGCGGGAGCTCCTACAATGAGCAGTTCTTC. The chain employs TRBV4-1 and TRBJ2-1, with TRBD2 identical over 8 bases. V lost 5 bases to trimming and J lost 0 bases; unmatched junction nucleotides: 3. CDR1 and CDR2 from the germline V gene are MGHRA and YSYEKL. The length of the CDR3 is 15 residues.

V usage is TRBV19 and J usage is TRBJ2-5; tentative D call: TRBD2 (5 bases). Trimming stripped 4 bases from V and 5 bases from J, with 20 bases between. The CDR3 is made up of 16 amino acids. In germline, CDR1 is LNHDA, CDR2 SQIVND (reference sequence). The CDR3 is CASSTAEGLGRETQYF. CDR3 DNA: TGTGCCAGTAGTACAGCAGAGGGCTTGGGCAGGGAGACCCAGTACTTC.

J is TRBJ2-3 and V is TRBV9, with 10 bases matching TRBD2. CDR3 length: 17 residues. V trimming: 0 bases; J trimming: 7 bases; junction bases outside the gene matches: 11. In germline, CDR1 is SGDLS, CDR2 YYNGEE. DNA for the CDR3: TGTGCCAGCAGCGTAGGCCCAGCGGGAGGGAACGTGTATACGCAGTATTTT. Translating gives CASSVGPAGGNVYTQYF.

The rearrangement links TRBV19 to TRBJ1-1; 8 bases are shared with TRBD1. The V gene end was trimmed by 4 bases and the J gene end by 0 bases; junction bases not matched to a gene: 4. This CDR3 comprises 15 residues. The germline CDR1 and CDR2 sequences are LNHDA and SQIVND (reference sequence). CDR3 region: CASSTRQGMNTEAFF. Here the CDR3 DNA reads TGTGCCAGTAGTACCAGACAGGGGATGAACACTGAAGCTTTCTTT.

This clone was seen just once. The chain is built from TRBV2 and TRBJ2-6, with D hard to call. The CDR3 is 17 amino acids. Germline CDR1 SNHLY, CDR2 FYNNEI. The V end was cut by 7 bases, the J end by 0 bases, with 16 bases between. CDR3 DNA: TGTGCCAGCAAAACAGACCAGATTTACTCTGGGGCCAACGTCCTGACTTTC. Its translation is CASKTDQIYSGANVLTF.

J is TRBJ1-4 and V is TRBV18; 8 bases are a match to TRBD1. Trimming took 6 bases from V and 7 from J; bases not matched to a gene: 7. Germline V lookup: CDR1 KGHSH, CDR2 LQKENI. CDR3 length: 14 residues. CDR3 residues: CASSLDRASEKLFF. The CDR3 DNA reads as TGTGCCAGCTCCCTGGACAGGGCCAGTGAAAAACTGTTTTTT.

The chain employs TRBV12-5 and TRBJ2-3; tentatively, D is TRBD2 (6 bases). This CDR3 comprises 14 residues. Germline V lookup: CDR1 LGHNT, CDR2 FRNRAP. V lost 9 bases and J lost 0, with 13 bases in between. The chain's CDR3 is CASRAGTSTDTQYF. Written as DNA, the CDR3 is TGTGCTAGCCGGGCAGGGACTAGCACAGATACGCAGTATTTT.

CDR3 loop: CASRGTLDRGSPLHF. The CDR3 nucleotides are TGTGCCAGCAGAGGAACCCTGGACAGGGGTTCACCCCTCCACTTT. V usage is TRBV25-1 and J usage is TRBJ1-6; 9 positions match TRBD1. Trimming took 6 bases from V and 9 from J; bases not matched to a gene: 9. Germline V CDR1 and CDR2: MGHDK, SYGVNS. There are 15 residues in the CDR3.

The CDR3 region has the DNA TGTGCCAGCAGCTCCTCTAAGCGCGGCGAGCAGTACTTC. This codes for CASSSSKRGEQYF. The chain carries TRBV7-2 and TRBJ2-7; D gene ambiguous. This CDR3 region has 13 residues. Germline assignment: CDR1 SGHTA and CDR2 FQGNSA. Trimming cost V 4 bases and J 6 bases, with 13 bases left between them.

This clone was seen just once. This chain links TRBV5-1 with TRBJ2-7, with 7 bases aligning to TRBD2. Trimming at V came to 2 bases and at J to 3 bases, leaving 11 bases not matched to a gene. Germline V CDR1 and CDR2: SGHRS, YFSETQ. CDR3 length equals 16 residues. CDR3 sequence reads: CASSFPAGGGGYEQYF. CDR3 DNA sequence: TGCGCCAGCAGCTTCCCCGCGGGCGGGGGTGGCTACGAGCAGTACTTC.

CDR3 sequence reads: CAIRGRDRITDTQYF. The CDR3 nucleotides are TGTGCCATCAGGGGCCGGGACAGAATCACAGATACGCAGTATTTT. V gene TRBV10-3 combines with J gene TRBJ2-3; 7 nucleotides agree with TRBD1. Looked up from germline, CDR1 is ENHRY and CDR2 is SYGVKD. With V trimmed by 6 bases and J by 2 bases, 8 bases remained unmatched. The CDR3 is 15 residues long.

In nucleotides, the CDR3 is TGTGCCAGCAGCTTAGACAGCGGACGATACAATGAGCAGTTCTTC. Translated, it gives CASSLDSGRYNEQFF. The rearrangement joins TRBV7-8 to TRBJ2-1, with D perhaps TRBD2 (5 bases). The germline V and J ends were trimmed by 1 base and 4 bases, with 11 bases remaining between them. The CDR3 sequence is 15 residues long. The V gene's germline CDR1 is SGHVS and CDR2 FQNEAQ.

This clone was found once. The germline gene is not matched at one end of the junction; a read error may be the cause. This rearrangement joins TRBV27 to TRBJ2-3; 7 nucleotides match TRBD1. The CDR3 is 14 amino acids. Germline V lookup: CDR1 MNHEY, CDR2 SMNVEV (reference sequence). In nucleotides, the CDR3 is TGTGCCAGCAGTTTATCAGGGGGCACAAATACGCAGTATTTT. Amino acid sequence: CASSLSGGTNTQYF.

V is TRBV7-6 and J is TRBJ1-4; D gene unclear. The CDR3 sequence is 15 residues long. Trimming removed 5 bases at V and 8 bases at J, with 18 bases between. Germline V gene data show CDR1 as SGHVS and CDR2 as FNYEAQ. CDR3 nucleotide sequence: TGTGCCAGCAGCCTACGTGCTGTTGGAGACGAAAAACTGTTTTTT. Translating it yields CASSLRAVGDEKLFF.

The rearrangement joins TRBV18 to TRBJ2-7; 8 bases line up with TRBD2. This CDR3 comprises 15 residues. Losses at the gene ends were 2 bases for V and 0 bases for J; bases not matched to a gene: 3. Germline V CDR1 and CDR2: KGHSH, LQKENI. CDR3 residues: CASSPYSGSSYEQYF. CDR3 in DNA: TGTGCCAGCTCACCATACAGCGGGAGCTCCTACGAGCAGTACTTC.

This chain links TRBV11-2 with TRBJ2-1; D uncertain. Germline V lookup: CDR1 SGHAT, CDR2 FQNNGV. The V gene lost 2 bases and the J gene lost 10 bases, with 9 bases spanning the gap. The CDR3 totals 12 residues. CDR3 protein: CASSLLGREQFF. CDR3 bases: TGTGCCAGCAGCTTATTGGGTCGGGAGCAGTTCTTC.

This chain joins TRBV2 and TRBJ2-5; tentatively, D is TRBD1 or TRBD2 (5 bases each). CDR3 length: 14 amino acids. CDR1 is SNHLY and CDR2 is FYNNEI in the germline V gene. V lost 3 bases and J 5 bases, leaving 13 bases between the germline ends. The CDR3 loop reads CASSERDRRETQYF. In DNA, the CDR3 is TGTGCCAGCAGTGAGAGGGACCGGCGGGAGACCCAGTACTTC. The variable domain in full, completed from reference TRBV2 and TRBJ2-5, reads EPEVTQTPSHQVTQMGQEVILRCVPISNHLYFYWYRQILGQKVEFLVSFYNNEISEKSEIFDDQFSVERPDGSNFTLKIRSTKLEDSAMYFCASSERDRRETQYFGPGTRLLVL.

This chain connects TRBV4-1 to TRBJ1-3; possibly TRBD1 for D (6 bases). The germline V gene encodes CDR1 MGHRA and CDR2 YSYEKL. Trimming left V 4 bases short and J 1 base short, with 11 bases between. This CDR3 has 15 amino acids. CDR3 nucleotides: TGCGCCAGCAGCCTAGACAGGACATCTGGAAACACCATATATTTT. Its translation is CASSLDRTSGNTIYF.

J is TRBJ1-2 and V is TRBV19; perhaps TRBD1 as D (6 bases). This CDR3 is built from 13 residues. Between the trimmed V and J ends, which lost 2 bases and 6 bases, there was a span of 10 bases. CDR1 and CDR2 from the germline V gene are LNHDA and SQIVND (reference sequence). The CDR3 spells CASSIIQGNGYTF. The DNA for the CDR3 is TGTGCCAGTAGTATAATACAGGGTAATGGCTACACCTTC.

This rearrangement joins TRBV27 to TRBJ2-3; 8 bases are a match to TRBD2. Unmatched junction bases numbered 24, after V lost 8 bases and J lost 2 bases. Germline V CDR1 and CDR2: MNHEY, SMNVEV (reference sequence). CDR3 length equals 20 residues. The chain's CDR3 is CASQSKLAGGSSLFTDTQYF. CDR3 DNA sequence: TGTGCCAGCCAGTCGAAGCTGGCGGGAGGTTCCTCCCTATTCACAGATACGCAGTATTTT.

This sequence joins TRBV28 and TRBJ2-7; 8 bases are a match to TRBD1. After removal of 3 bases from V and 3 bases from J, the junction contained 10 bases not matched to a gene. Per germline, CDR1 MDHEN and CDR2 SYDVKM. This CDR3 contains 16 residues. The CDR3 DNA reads TGTGCCAGCAGTTTCGCAGGGGGCGCACCCATCTACGAGCAGTACTTC. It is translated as CASSFAGGAPIYEQYF.

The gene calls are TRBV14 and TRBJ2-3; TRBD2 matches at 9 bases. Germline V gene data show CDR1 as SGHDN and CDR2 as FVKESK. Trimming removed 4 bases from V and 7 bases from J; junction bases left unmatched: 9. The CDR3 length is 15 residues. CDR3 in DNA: TGTGCCAGCAGCCCTCCCGGGACTAGCATATATACGCAGTATTTT. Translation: CASSPPGTSIYTQYF.

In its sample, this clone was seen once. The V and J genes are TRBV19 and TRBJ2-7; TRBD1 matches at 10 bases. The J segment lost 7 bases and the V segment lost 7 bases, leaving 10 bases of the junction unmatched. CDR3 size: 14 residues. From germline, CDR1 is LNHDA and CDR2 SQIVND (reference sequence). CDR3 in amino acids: CASTRDRGSREQYF. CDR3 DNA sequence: TGTGCCAGTACCCGGGACAGGGGAAGTCGGGAGCAGTACTTC.